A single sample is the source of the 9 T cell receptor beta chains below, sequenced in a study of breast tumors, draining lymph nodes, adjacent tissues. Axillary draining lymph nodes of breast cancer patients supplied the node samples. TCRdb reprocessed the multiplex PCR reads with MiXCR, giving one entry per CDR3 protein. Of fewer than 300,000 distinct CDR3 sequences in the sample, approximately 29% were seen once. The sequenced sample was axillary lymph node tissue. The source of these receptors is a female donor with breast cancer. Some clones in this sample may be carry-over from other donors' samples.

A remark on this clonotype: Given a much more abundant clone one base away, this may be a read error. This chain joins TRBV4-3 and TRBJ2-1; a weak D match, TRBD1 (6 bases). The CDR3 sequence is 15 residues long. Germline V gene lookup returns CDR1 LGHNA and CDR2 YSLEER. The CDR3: CASSLSQGWNNERFF. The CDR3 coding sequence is TGCGCCAGCAGCCTATCACAGGGATGGAACAATGAGCGGTTCTTC.

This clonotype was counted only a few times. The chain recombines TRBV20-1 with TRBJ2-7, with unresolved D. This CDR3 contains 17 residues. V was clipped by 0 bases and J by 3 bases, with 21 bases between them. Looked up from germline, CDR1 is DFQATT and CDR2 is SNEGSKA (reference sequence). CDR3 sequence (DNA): TGCAGTGCTAGAGATACGAAACTGAGCGCGAGAAACTACGAGCAGTACTTC. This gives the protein CSARDTKLSARNYEQYF.

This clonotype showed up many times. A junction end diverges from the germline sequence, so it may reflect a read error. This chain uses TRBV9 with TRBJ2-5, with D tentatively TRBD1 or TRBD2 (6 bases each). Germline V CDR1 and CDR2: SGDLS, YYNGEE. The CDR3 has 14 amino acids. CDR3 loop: CASSVSGAQETQSF. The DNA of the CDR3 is TGTGCCAGCAGCGTATCGGGGGCCCAAGAGACCCAGTCCTTC. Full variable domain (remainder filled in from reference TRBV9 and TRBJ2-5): DSGVTQTPKHLITATGQRVTLRCSPRSGDLSVYWYQQSLDQGLQFLIQYYNGEERAKGNILERFSAQQFPDLHSELNLSSLELGDSALYFCASSVSGAQETQSFGPGTRLLVL.

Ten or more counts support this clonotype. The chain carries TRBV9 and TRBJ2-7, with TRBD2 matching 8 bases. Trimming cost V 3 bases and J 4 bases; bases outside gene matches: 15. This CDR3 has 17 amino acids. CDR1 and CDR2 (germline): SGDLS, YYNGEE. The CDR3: CASSANKERGYGYEQYF. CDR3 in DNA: TGTGCCAGCAGCGCAAACAAAGAGCGGGGGTACGGTTACGAGCAGTACTTC.

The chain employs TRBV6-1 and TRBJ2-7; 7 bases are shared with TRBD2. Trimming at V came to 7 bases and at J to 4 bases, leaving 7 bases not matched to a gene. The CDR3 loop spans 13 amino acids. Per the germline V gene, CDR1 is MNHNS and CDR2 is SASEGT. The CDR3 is CASTAGSPYEQYF. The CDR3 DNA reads TGTGCCAGCACAGCGGGAAGTCCATACGAGCAGTACTTC.

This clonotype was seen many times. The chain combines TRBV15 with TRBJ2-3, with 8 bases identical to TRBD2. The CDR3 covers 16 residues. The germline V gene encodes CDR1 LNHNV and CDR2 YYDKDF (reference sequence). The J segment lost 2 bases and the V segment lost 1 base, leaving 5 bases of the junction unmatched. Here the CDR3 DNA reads TGTGCCACCAGCAGAGGGCCGGGGGGGTTCACAGATACGCAGTATTTT. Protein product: CATSRGPGGFTDTQYF.

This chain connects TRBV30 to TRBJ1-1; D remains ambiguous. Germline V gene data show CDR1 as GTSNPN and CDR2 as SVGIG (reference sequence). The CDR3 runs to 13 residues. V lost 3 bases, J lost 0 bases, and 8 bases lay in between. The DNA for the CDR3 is TGTGCCTGGAGCGTCTATGTGAACACTGAAGCTTTCTTT. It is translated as CAWSVYVNTEAFF.

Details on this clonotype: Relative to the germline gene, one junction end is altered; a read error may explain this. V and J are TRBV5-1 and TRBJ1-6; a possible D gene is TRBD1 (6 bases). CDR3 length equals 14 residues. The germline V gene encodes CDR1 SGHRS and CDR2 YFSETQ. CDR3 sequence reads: CASSPRTDDSPLHF. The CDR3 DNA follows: TGTGCCAGCAGCCCGAGGACAGATGATTCCCCCCTCCACTTT.

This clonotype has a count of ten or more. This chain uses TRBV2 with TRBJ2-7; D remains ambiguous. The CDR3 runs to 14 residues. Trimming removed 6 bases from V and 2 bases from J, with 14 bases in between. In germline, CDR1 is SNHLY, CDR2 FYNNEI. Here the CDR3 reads CASSKTPSTYEQYF. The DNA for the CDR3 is TGTGCCAGCAGCAAGACACCTAGTACCTACGAGCAGTACTTC.